What follows is one T cell receptor beta chain and its context. A much larger clone lies a single base off, so this may be a read error. TCR beta CDR3 sequences were amplified from RNA transcripts. A set of HTBI primers served as the primers for a first-round RT-PCR of the TCR CDR3. Using its own MiXCR run on the multiplex PCR reads, TCRdb lists one record per CDR3 protein. The repertoire has 450,000 to 700,000 distinct CDR3 sequences, 46% of them found once; the top ten carry 15% to 20%. Germline V gene sequence: CDR1 DFQATT, CDR2 SNEGSKA (reference sequence). With V trimmed by 5 bases and J by 5 bases, 13 bases remained unmatched. The CDR3 contains 15 residues. This record comes from a study of T cells in Graves' hyperthyroidism and ophthalmopathy.

The chain recombines TRBV20-1 with TRBJ2-7; 9 bases align to TRBD2. The TCR was taken from an adult woman with Graves' disease, either hyperthyroidism or ophthalmopathy (not recorded which). Sequencing input: peripheral blood or thyroid tissue (not recorded which). In DNA form, the CDR3 reads TGCAGTGCTGGAAGGTTTAGCGGGAGTCAAAACGAGCAGTACTTC. Its translation: CSAGRFSGSQNEQYF.